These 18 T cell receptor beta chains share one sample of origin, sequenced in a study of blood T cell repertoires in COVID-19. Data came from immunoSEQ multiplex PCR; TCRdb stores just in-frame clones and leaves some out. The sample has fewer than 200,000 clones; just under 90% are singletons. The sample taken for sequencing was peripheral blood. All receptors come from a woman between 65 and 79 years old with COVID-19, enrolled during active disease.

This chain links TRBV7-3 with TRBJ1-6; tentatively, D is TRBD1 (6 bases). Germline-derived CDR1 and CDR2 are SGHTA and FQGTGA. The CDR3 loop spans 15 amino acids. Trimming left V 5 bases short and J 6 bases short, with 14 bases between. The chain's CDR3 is CASSPTGGRNSPLHF. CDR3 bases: TGTGCCAGCAGCCCGACCGGGGGGCGTAATTCACCCCTCCACTTT.

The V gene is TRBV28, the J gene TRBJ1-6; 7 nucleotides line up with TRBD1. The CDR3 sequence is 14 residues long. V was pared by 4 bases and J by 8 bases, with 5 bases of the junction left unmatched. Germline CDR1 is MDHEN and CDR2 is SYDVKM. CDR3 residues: CASSSAGGYSPLHF. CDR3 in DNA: TGTGCCAGCAGTTCTGCAGGGGGATATTCACCCCTCCACTTT.

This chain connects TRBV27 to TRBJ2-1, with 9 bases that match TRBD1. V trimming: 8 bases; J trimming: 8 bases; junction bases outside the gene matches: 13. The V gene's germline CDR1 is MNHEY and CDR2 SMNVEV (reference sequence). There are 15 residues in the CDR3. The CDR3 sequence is CASGHGDREIYEQFF. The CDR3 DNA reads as TGTGCCAGCGGGCACGGGGACAGGGAAATCTATGAGCAGTTCTTC.

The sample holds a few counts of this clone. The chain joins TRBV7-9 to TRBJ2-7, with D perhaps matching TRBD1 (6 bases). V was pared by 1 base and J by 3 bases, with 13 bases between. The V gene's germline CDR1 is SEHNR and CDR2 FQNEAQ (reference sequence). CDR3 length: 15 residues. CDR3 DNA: TGTGCCAGCAGCTTAGATCGGGACAAAGTCTACGAGCAGTACTTC. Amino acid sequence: CASSLDRDKVYEQYF. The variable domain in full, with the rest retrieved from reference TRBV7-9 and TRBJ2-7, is DTGVSQNPRHKITKRGQNVTFRCDPISEHNRLYWYRQTLGQGPEFLTYFQNEAQLEKSRLLSDRFSAERPKGSFSTLEIQRTEQGDSAMYLCASSLDRDKVYEQYFGPGTRLTVT.

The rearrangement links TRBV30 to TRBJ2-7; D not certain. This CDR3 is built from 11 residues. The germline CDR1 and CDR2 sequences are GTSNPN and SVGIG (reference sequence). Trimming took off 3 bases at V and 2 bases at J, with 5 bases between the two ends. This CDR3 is CAWRHAYEQYF. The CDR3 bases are TGTGCCTGGAGACACGCCTACGAGCAGTACTTC.

The CDR3 DNA follows: TGTGGGGAGCGGAAAAGGGTCCAAGAGACCCAGTACTTC. Its protein product is CGERKRVQETQYF. The rearrangement uses TRBV25-1 and TRBJ2-5, with a tentative D call TRBD2 (5 bases). CDR3 size: 13 residues. CDR1 and CDR2 from the germline V gene are MGHDK and SYGVNS.

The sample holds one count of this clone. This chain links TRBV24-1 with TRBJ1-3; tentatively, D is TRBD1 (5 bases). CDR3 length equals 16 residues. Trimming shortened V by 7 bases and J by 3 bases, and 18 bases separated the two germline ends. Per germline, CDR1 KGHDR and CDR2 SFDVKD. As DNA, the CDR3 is TGTGCCACCAGGTTGCCCCAGGCAGGGAATGGAAACACCATATATTTT. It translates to CATRLPQAGNGNTIYF.

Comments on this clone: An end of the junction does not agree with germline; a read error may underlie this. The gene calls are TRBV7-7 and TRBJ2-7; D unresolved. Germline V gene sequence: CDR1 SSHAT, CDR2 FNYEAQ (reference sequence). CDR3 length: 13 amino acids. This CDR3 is CASSATPDDEQYF. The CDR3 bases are TGTGCTAGCAGTGCGACACCGGATGACGAGCAGTACTTC.

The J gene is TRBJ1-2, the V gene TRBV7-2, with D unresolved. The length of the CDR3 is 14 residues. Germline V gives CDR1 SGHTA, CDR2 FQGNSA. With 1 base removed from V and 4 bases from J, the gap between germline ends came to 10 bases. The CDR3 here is CASSLDYTFYGYTF. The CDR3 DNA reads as TGTGCCAGCAGCTTAGATTACACGTTCTATGGCTACACCTTC.

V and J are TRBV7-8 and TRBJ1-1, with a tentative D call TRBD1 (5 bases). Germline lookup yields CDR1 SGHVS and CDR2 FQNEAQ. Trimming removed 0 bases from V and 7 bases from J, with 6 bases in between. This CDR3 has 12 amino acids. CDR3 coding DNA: TGTGCCAGCAGCTTAGCGCAGGGTGAAGCTTTCTTT. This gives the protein CASSLAQGEAFF.

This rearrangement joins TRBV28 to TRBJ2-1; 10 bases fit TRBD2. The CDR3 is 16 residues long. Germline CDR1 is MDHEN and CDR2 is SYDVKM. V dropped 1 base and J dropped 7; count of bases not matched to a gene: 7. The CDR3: CASSLSTSGIRNEQFF. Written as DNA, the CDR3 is TGTGCCAGCAGTTTATCTACTAGCGGGATTAGGAATGAGCAGTTCTTC.

Written as DNA, the CDR3 is TGTGCCAGCAGTCGTATCGGGGGGGCGGGCGAAAAACTGTTTTTT. Amino acid sequence: CASSRIGGAGEKLFF. The chain employs TRBV27 and TRBJ1-4; the D gene is possibly TRBD1 (6 bases). Trimming stripped 5 bases from V and 8 bases from J, with 18 bases between. Germline lookup yields CDR1 MNHEY and CDR2 SMNVEV (reference sequence). This CDR3 has 15 amino acids.

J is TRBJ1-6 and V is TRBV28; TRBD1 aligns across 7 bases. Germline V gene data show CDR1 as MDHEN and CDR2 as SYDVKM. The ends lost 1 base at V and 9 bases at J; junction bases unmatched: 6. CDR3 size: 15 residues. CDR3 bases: TGTGCCAGCAGTTTATTTTACAGGGGAGGTTCACCCCTCCACTTT. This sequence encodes CASSLFYRGGSPLHF.

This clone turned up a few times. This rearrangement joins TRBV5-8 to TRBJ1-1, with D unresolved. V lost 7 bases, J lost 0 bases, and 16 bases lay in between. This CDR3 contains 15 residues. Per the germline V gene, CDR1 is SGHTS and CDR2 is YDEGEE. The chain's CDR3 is CASSARVVLNTEAFF. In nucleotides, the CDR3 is TGTGCCAGCTCGGCGAGGGTTGTATTGAACACTGAAGCTTTCTTT. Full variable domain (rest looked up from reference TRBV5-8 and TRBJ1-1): EAGVTQSPTHLIKTRGQQATLRCSPISGHTSVYWYQQALGLGLQFLLWYDEGEERNRGNFPPRFSGRQFPNYSSELNVNALELEDSALYLCASSARVVLNTEAFFGQGTRLTVV.

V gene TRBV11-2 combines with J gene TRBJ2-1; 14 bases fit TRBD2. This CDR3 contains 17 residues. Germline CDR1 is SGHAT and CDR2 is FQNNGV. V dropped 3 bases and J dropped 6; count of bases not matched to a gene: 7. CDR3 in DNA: TGTGCCAGCAGCTTCAGACTAGCGGGAGGGGGGGCCAATGAGCAGTTCTTC. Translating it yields CASSFRLAGGGANEQFF.

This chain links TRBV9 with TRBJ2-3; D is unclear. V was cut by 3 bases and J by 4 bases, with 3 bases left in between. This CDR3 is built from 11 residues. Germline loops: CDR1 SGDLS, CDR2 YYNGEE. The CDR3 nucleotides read TGTGCCAGCAGCGCGGCAGATACGCAGTATTTT. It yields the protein CASSAADTQYF.

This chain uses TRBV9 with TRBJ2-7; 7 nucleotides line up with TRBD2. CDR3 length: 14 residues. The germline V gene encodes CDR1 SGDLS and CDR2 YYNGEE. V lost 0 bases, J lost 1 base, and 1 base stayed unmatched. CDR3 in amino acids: CASSVGAGSYEQYF. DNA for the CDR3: TGTGCCAGCAGCGTAGGAGCGGGATCCTACGAGCAGTACTTC.

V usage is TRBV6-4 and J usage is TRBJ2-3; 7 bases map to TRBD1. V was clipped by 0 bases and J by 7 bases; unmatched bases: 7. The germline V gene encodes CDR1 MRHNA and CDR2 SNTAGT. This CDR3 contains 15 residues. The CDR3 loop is CASSDSYRGNHTQYF. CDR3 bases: TGTGCCAGCAGTGACTCTTACAGGGGAAACCATACGCAGTATTTT.